Listed below are T cell receptor beta chains from one sample, sequenced in a study of shared clonotypes between healthy human individuals. This table comes from immunoSEQ multiplex PCR, and its TCRdb copy is limited to in-frame clones, with some not included. This table has some 2.1 million clones, approximately 95% appearing once. Sequenced sample: naive CD4+ T cells sorted from blood. The receptors stem from a man aged 18 to 29 in good health. Both conserved end residues are part of each CDR3. D genes are given only for firm matches. Size is omitted from some rows. Given values are once, few, many or a class for expanded clones.

j_call v_call d_call cdr3_length clone_size cdr3_aa cdr3_nt
TRBJ1-4 TRBV6-6 . 14 . CAAIGGPLGEKLFF TGTGCCGCAATAGGCGGGCCCTTGGGGGAAAAACTGTTTTTT
TRBJ1-2 TRBV6-1 . 14 . CASSEPGRNYGYTF TGTGCCAGCAGTGAGCCAGGGAGAAACTATGGCTACACCTTC
TRBJ2-5 TRBV7-9 . 15 . CASSKVALGQETQYF TGTGCCAGCAGCAAGGTGGCGTTAGGACAAGAGACCCAGTACTTC
TRBJ2-5 TRBV30 TRBD2 14 many CAWSATSPPETQYF TGTGCCTGGAGTGCGACTAGCCCTCCAGAGACCCAGTACTTC
TRBJ1-5 TRBV28 TRBD1 14 . CASYRDRSNQPQHF TGTGCCAGCTATCGGGACAGGAGCAATCAGCCCCAGCATTTT
TRBJ1-6 TRBV30 TRBD1 13 . CAWSGTGNSPLHF TGTGCCTGGAGCGGGACAGGGAATTCACCCCTCCACTTT
TRBJ2-3 TRBV7-7 TRBD2 16 . CASSLASGGPGDTQYF TGTGCTAGCAGCTTAGCTAGCGGGGGGCCAGGAGATACGCAGTATTTT
TRBJ2-1 TRBV9 TRBD2 14 . CASSPSGSRGEQFF TGTGCCAGCAGCCCCAGCGGGAGTCGCGGTGAGCAGTTCTTC
TRBJ2-3 TRBV10-3 TRBD2 15 once CAISGGLDYADTQYF TGTGCCATCAGTGGTGGACTAGATTACGCAGATACGCAGTATTTT
TRBJ2-3 TRBV9 TRBD1 15 once CASSARTGSTDTQYF TGTGCCAGCAGCGCGAGGACAGGGTCCACAGATACGCAGTATTTT
TRBJ2-3 TRBV4-2 . 14 . CASSQLLSTDTQYF TGTGCCAGCAGCCAACTACTCAGCACAGATACGCAGTATTTT
TRBJ1-2 TRBV19 TRBD1 14 . CATRQQGAAYGYTF TGTGCCACCAGACAACAGGGGGCTGCCTATGGCTACACCTTC
TRBJ2-7 TRBV28 . 12 . CASSSGTYEQYF TGTGCCAGCAGTTCGGGAACTTACGAGCAGTACTTC
TRBJ1-1 TRBV4-1 TRBD1 15 . CASSLGQALNTEAFF TGCGCCAGCAGCTTAGGACAGGCCTTGAACACTGAAGCTTTCTTT
TRBJ1-1 TRBV6-5 . 12 . CATQRGNTEAFF TGTGCCACCCAACGGGGTAACACTGAAGCTTTCTTT
TRBJ1-5 TRBV5-1 TRBD1 13 . CASSFEGAGPQHF TGCGCCAGCAGCTTCGAGGGGGCAGGGCCCCAGCATTTT
TRBJ1-6 TRBV5-6 . 15 . CASSWTQGYNSPLHF TGTGCCAGCAGCTGGACACAGGGTTACAATTCACCCCTCCACTTT
TRBJ2-1 TRBV5-1 TRBD2 15 once CASSLVAGGNNEQFF TGCGCCAGCAGCTTGGTAGCGGGAGGGAACAATGAGCAGTTCTTC
TRBJ2-3 TRBV2 . 14 . CASSGGPGTDTQYF TGTGCCAGCAGTGGGGGACCCGGCACAGATACGCAGTATTTT
TRBJ1-3 TRBV6-1 . 16 . CASSVDSRFSGNTIYF TGTGCCAGCAGTGTGGACAGCCGATTCTCTGGAAACACCATATATTTT
TRBJ2-1 TRBV18 . 14 . CASSQSRDSWRQFF TGTGCCAGCTCACAGAGCCGGGACTCCTGGAGGCAGTTCTTC
TRBJ2-6 TRBV9 . 17 . CASSEGRGFAGANVLTF TGTGCCAGCAGCGAGGGCAGGGGCTTCGCGGGGGCCAACGTCCTGACTTTC
TRBJ2-7 TRBV6-6 TRBD2 15 . CASSYASGSPYEQYF TGTGCCAGCAGTTATGCTAGCGGGAGCCCCTACGAGCAGTACTTC